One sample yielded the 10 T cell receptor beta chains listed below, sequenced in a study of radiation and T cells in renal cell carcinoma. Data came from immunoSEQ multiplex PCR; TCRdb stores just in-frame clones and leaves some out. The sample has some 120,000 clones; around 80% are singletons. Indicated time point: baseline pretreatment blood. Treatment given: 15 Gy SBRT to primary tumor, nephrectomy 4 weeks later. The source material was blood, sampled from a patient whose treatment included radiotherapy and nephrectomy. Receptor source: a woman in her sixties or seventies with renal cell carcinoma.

Here the CDR3 reads CASSSQYSYEQYF. Here the CDR3 DNA reads TGTGCCAGCAGCTCCCAGTACAGCTACGAGCAGTACTTC. The chain couples TRBV7-9 to TRBJ2-7; D is undetermined. The CDR3 loop spans 13 amino acids. V shed 4 bases and J shed 3 bases, with 10 bases lying between them. Germline loops: CDR1 SEHNR, CDR2 FQNEAQ (reference sequence).

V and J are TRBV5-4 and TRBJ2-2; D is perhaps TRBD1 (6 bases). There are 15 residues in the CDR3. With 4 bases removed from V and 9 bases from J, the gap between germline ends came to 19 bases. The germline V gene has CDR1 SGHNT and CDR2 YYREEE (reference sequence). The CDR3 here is CASSVEPTGYRELFF. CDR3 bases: TGTGCCAGCAGCGTGGAACCCACAGGGTATAGGGAGCTGTTTTTT.

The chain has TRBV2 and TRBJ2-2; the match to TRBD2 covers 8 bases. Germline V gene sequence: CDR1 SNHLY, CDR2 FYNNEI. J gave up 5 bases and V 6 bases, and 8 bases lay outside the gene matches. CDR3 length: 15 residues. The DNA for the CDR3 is TGTGCCAGCAGGGAACTAGCGGCAAGGACCGGGGAGCTGTTTTTT. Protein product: CASRELAARTGELFF.

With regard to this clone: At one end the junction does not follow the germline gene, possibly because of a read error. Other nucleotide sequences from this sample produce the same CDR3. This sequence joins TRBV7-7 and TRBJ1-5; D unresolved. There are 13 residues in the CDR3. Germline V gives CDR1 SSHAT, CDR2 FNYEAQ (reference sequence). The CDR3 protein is CASSLDSNQPQHF. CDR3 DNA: TGTGCTAGCAGCTTAGATAGCAATCAGCCCCAGCATTTT.

The CDR3 nucleotides are TGTGCCACCATGGGAGGGTTGTTTGGCAATCAGCCCCAGCATTTT. It is translated as CATMGGLFGNQPQHF. The rearrangement links TRBV10-3 to TRBJ1-5, with D unclear. Trimming removed 10 bases at V and 2 bases at J, with 18 bases between. The CDR3 consists of 15 residues. Germline CDR1 and CDR2: ENHRY and SYGVKD.

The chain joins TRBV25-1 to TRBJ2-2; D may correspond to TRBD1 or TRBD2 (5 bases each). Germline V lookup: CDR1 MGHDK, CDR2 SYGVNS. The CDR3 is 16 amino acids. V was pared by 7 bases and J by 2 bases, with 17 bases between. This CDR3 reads CASTPLGTGNTGELFF. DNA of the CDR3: TGTGCCAGCACGCCCCTCGGGACGGGAAACACCGGGGAGCTGTTTTTT.

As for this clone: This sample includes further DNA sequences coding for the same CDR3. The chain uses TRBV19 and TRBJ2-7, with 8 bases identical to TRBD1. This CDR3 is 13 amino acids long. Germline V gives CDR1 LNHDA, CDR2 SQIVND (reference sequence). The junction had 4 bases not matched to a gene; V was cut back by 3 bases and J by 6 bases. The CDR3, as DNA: TGTGCCAGTAGTATTGGACAGGGTGGCGAGCAGTACTTC. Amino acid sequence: CASSIGQGGEQYF.

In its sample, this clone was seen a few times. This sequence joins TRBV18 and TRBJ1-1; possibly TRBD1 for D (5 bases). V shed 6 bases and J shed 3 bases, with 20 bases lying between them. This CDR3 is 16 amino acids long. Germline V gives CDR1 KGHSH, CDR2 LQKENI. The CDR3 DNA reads TGTGCCAGCTCCGGAACCAACGGGGCCGGTCACACTGAAGCTTTCTTT. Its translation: CASSGTNGAGHTEAFF. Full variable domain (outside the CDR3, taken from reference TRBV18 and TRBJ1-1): NAGVMQNPRHLVRRRGQEARLRCSPMKGHSHVYWYRQLPEEGLKFMVYLQKENIIDESGMPKERFSAEFPKEGPSILRIQQVVRGDSAAYFCASSGTNGAGHTEAFFGQGTRLTVV.

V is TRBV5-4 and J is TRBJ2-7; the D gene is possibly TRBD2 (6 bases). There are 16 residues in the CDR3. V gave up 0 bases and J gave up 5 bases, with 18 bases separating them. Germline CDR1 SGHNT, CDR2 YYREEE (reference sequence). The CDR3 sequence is CASSLGLGAARNEQYF. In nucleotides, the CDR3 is TGTGCCAGCAGCTTGGGACTAGGGGCGGCACGGAACGAGCAGTACTTC.

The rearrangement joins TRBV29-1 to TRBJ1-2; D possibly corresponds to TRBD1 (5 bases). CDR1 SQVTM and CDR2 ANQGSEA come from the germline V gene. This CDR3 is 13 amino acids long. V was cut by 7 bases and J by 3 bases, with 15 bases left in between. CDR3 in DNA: TGCAGCGCTTTAGAGGGGCCTGACTATGGCTACACCTTC. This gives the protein CSALEGPDYGYTF.